Listed below are T cell receptor beta chains from one sample, sequenced in a study of T cell repertoires in cytomegalovirus infection. Each CDR3 protein is one row after TCRdb ran MiXCR on the reads. The sample lists over 250,000 distinct CDR3 sequences; approximately 22% were seen once. Their recognized antigens are unknown. The starting material was cultured PBMCs, obtained from culture after CMV antigen stimulation. All receptors derive from a human donor in good health (CMV status not recorded). Some clones in this sample may be carry-over from other donors' samples. Each CDR3 is given with its conserved first and last residue. D genes are given only for firm matches. For some rows the clone size is stated as once, few or many, or as a class when expanded; others skip it.

j_gene,abundance,d_gene,v_gene,CDR3aa,CDR3nt
TRBJ2-7,-,-,TRBV28,CASRGHGASVTYEQYF,TGTGCCAGCAGGGGGCACGGGGCTAGCGTGACCTACGAGCAGTACTTC
TRBJ1-2,-,-,TRBV18,CASSPSGLTYGYTF,TGTGCCAGCTCACCATCCGGGTTAACCTATGGCTACACCTTC
TRBJ1-1,few,TRBD1,TRBV13,CASSVTGTGMNTEAFF,TGTGCCAGCAGCGTAACCGGGACAGGGATGAACACTGAAGCTTTCTTT
TRBJ2-4,-,TRBD2,TRBV7-2,CASSSFLTSGVAKNIQYF,TGTGCCAGCAGCTCTTTCCTGACTAGCGGAGTAGCCAAAAACATTCAGTACTTC
TRBJ1-1,few,-,TRBV5-1,CASSLETEGTEAFF,TGCGCCAGCAGCTTGGAGACAGAAGGGACTGAAGCTTTCTTT
TRBJ2-1,few,TRBD1,TRBV6-2/TRBV6-3,CASSQTLTGRTYNEQFF,TGTGCCAGCAGTCAAACCTTGACAGGGCGAACCTACAATGAGCAGTTCTTC
TRBJ2-3,few,-,TRBV7-6,CASSLGGGLDTQYF,TGTGCCAGCAGCTTAGGCGGGGGCCTAGATACGCAGTATTTT
TRBJ1-3,few,-,TRBV4-3,CASSQLISRYSGNTIYF,TGCGCCAGCAGCCAACTAATTAGTAGGTACTCTGGAAACACCATATATTTT
TRBJ1-6,many,-,TRBV7-8,CASSLGQDSYNSPLHF,TGTGCCAGCAGCTTAGGGCAGGACTCCTATAATTCACCCCTCCACTTT
TRBJ2-2,-,TRBD2,TRBV7-8,CASSLLLAGAVDGELFF,TGTGCCAGCAGCTTATTACTAGCGGGAGCGGTTGACGGGGAGCTGTTTTTT
TRBJ1-5,-,-,TRBV7-2,CASSLDRRTNQPQHF,TGTGCCAGCAGCTTAGATCGCAGGACTAATCAGCCCCAGCATTTT
TRBJ1-2,few,TRBD1,TRBV12-3/TRBV12-4,CASSPTGRSGYTF,TGTGCCAGCAGTCCGACAGGGAGGAGTGGCTACACCTTC
TRBJ2-3,-,-,TRBV6-2/TRBV6-3,CASSATYTTDTDTQYF,TGTGCCAGCAGTGCTACCTACACAACGGACACAGATACGCAGTATTTT
TRBJ1-2,-,-,TRBV27,CASSLSWGYGYTF,TGTGCCAGCAGTTTAAGTTGGGGATATGGCTACACCTTC
TRBJ2-3,-,TRBD2,TRBV29-1,CSVSLAGGGSRVYTQYF,TGCAGCGTTTCACTAGCGGGAGGGGGGTCCCGAGTTTATACGCAGTATTTT
TRBJ2-1,few,-,TRBV7-8,CASSSAASLPYNEQFF,TGTGCCAGCAGTAGCGCGGCGTCTCTACCTTACAATGAGCAGTTCTTC
TRBJ2-5,-,-,TRBV20-1,CSARDRRGRNQETQYF,TGCAGTGCTAGAGATCGGAGGGGACGTAATCAAGAGACCCAGTACTTC
TRBJ1-1,many,-,TRBV12-3/TRBV12-4,CASSFQGVANTEAFF,TGTGCCAGCAGTTTTCAGGGAGTGGCGAACACTGAAGCTTTCTTT
TRBJ2-6,-,-,TRBV2,CASSEYSWGSGANVLTF,TGTGCCAGCAGTGAATATTCCTGGGGCTCTGGGGCCAACGTCCTGACTTTC
TRBJ1-5,-,-,TRBV30,CAWSVDTGSNQPQHF,TGTGCCTGGAGTGTAGACACAGGATCCAATCAGCCCCAGCATTTT
TRBJ2-7,-,TRBD1,TRBV7-2,CASSLGPIRQGPQYF,TGTGCCAGCAGCTTAGGGCCCATACGACAGGGGCCCCAGTACTTC
TRBJ1-2,few,TRBD1,TRBV20-1,CSIGQGRGGYGYTF,TGCAGTATCGGACAGGGGAGAGGGGGCTATGGCTACACCTTC
TRBJ1-2,few,-,TRBV7-2,CASSLAEGHGSGYTF,TGTGCCAGCAGCTTAGCAGAGGGCCATGGGTCTGGCTACACCTTC
TRBJ2-7,few,-,TRBV27,CASSYKVSYEQYF,TGTGCCAGCAGTTACAAGGTCTCCTACGAGCAGTACTTC
TRBJ2-6,-,TRBD2,TRBV6-6,CASSSIAGGHRGANVLTF,TGTGCCAGCAGTTCCATAGCGGGAGGCCACCGGGGGGCCAACGTCCTGACTTTC
TRBJ2-1,-,-,TRBV11-2,CASSPWDSLGGRNEQFF,TGTGCCAGCAGTCCTTGGGATTCGCTCGGGGGGCGAAATGAGCAGTTCTTC
TRBJ2-7,many,TRBD2,TRBV7-2,CASSLVAGERYEQYF,TGTGCCAGCAGCTTAGTAGCGGGAGAGCGATACGAGCAGTACTTC
TRBJ2-5,-,-,TRBV7-2,CASTQSSGETQYF,TGTGCCAGCACCCAGTCCTCCGGGGAGACCCAGTACTTC
TRBJ2-3,few,-,TRBV5-4,CASSSEYWADTQYF,TGTGCCAGCAGCTCTGAGTATTGGGCAGATACGCAGTATTTT
TRBJ2-3,-,-,TRBV7-2,CASSSSVGTQYF,TGTGCCAGCAGTTCTAGTGTAGGGACGCAGTATTTT
TRBJ1-5,few,-,TRBV6-1,CASRYPGQNQPQHF,TGTGCCAGCAGGTATCCGGGACAAAATCAGCCCCAGCATTTT
TRBJ2-5,few,-,TRBV12-3/TRBV12-4,CASTFGFQETQYF,TGTGCCAGCACCTTTGGGTTCCAAGAGACCCAGTACTTC
TRBJ2-1,few,-,TRBV2,CASKPAENSYNEQFF,TGTGCCAGCAAGCCAGCGGAAAACTCCTACAATGAGCAGTTCTTC
TRBJ1-5,many,-,TRBV7-2,CASSLGGYQPQHF,TGTGCCAGCAGCTTAGGAGGTTATCAGCCCCAGCATTTT
TRBJ2-5,-,-,TRBV12-3/TRBV12-4,CASSFFSGGGETQYF,TGTGCCAGCAGTTTCTTTAGCGGAGGAGGGGAGACCCAGTACTTC
TRBJ2-7,-,-,TRBV20-1,CSASHASSYEQYF,TGCAGTGCTAGCCACGCTAGCTCCTACGAGCAGTACTTC
TRBJ2-2,-,TRBD2,TRBV7-2,CASSLEAGDPGELFF,TGTGCCAGCAGCTTAGAAGCGGGAGATCCCGGGGAGCTGTTTTTT
TRBJ2-5,-,-,TRBV12-3/TRBV12-4,CATHRVRKTQYF,TGTGCCACTCACAGGGTTAGAAAGACCCAGTACTTC
TRBJ2-1,-,TRBD2,TRBV20-1,CSARFLAGVSHNEQFF,TGCAGTGCTAGGTTCCTAGCGGGAGTATCCCACAATGAGCAGTTCTTC
TRBJ2-1,few,TRBD2,TRBV3-1,CASSQDISGSRIGEQFF,TGTGCCAGCAGCCAAGATATCAGCGGGAGTAGGATAGGTGAGCAGTTCTTC